The entry below gives a single T cell receptor beta chain sequence along with its context. This specimen belongs to a study of blood T cell repertoires in COVID-19. The overall study: Collection of acute and convalescent COVID-19 samples took place in the United States, Italy and Spain.

Per the original methods: Estimates of nucleated cell counts were drawn from the amplification of reference gene primers. The data were produced by immunoSEQ multiplex PCR, yet TCRdb's version contains in-frame clones alone and is incomplete. For V, J and clone size, that table is used; D and trimming come from the DNA. The sample has 100,000 or so clones, 85% to 95% seen once. The length of the CDR3 is 15 residues. V lost 0 bases, J lost 3 bases, and 3 bases stayed unmatched. The V gene's germline CDR1 is KGHSH and CDR2 LQKENI. The sequence was obtained from a man aged 50 to 59 with active COVID-19. Input material: peripheral blood. The rearrangement uses TRBV18 and TRBJ2-3; the match to TRBD1 covers 7 bases. The CDR3 DNA follows: TGTGCCAGCTCACCACCAGGGACAGCGACAGATACGCAGTATTTT. This gives the protein CASSPPGTATDTQYF. Full variable domain (rest looked up from reference TRBV18 and TRBJ2-3): NAGVMQNPRHLVRRRGQEARLRCSPMKGHSHVYWYRQLPEEGLKFMVYLQKENIIDESGMPKERFSAEFPKEGPSILRIQQVVRGDSAAYFCASSPPGTATDTQYFGPGTRLTVL.